The present entry profiles one T cell receptor (beta chain) with its context. Its antigen is as yet unknown. Per the germline V gene, CDR1 is MDHEN and CDR2 is SYDVKM. The CDR3 loop spans 11 amino acids. This record belongs to a study of monozygotic twins with inflammatory bowel disease. Study-wide results and limits: Healthy co-twins showed greater TCRbeta diversity (inverse Simpson) than IBD patients. There were differing immunosuppressive treatments, which may have added variability to patient repertoires.

Each UMI harboured a 6-nucleotide sample barcode and was appended via template switching. Reprocessing the 5' RACE reads, TCRdb reports a single entry for every CDR3 protein and omits DNA. This sample's table reports some 170,000 distinct CDR3 sequences. The TCR sequence derives from a human donor with ulcerative colitis or Crohn's disease, or a healthy co-twin of an affected twin (not recorded which). Sequenced: blood. The gene calls are TRBV28 and TRBJ1-2; TCRdb gives TRBD1 as the D gene, but with no DNA this cannot be confirmed. The CDR3 reads CASSSPWGYTF.